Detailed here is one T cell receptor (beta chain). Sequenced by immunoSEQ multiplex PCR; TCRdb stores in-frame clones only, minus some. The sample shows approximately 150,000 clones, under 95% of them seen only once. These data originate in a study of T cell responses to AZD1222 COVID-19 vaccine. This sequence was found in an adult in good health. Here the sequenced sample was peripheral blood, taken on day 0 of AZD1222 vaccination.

The CDR3 loop reads CASSPQGQANTGELFF. CDR3 DNA sequence: TGTGCCAGCAGCCCCCAGGGACAGGCGAACACCGGGGAGCTGTTTTTT. The rearrangement uses TRBV7-3 and TRBJ2-2; 8 positions agree with TRBD1. The CDR3 is 16 amino acids. Germline V gene data show CDR1 as SGHTA and CDR2 as FQGTGA. Losses at the gene ends were 5 bases for V and 0 bases for J; bases not matched to a gene: 5.